These 31 T cell receptor beta chains came from one sample sequenced in a study of blood T cell repertoires in COVID-19. The protocol was immunoSEQ multiplex PCR, while the TCRdb copy is restricted to in-frame clones and leaves out a portion. Here the sample spans 180,000 or so clones, about four fifths being singletons. The sequenced material came from peripheral blood. Receptor source: a woman between 40 and 50 years old with COVID-19, enrolled during active disease.

The chain couples TRBV30 to TRBJ1-5, with 7 bases fitting TRBD1. With V trimmed by 5 bases and J by 3 bases, 7 bases remained unmatched. CDR3 length: 14 residues. Germline CDR1 GTSNPN, CDR2 SVGIG (reference sequence). The CDR3 region has the DNA TGTGCCTGGGGGGGCGGGACAGTCAATCAGCCCCAGCATTTT. Its protein is CAWGGGTVNQPQHF.

V usage is TRBV28 and J usage is TRBJ2-2, with 16 bases lining up with TRBD2. This CDR3 has 19 amino acids. The germline V gene has CDR1 MDHEN and CDR2 SYDVKM. J was trimmed by 4 bases and V by 7 bases; bases with no gene match: 12. CDR3 bases: TGTGCCAGCAACTCCCCGGGACTAGCGGGAGGGAGGGGCACCGGGGAGCTGTTTTTT. Protein sequence: CASNSPGLAGGRGTGELFF.

As DNA, the CDR3 is TGTGCCACCAGTGATATGGCGGGAGGACCCTACAATGAGCAGTTCTTC. Amino acid sequence: CATSDMAGGPYNEQFF. The chain carries TRBV24-1 and TRBJ2-1; 8 nucleotides match TRBD2. Germline CDR1 KGHDR, CDR2 SFDVKD. The CDR3 is 16 residues long. Trimming cost V 3 bases and J 2 bases; bases outside gene matches: 5.

V and J are TRBV30 and TRBJ2-7, with D uncertain. Germline values: CDR1 GTSNPN, CDR2 SVGIG (reference sequence). The V gene lost 0 bases and the J gene lost 3 bases, with 15 bases spanning the gap. This CDR3 contains 15 residues. The CDR3 loop is CAWSVALRGVYEQYF. For the CDR3, the DNA is TGTGCCTGGAGTGTAGCCCTGCGCGGCGTCTACGAGCAGTACTTC.

This chain connects TRBV5-1 to TRBJ2-2, with TRBD2 matching 11 bases. Losses at the gene ends were 5 bases for V and 4 bases for J; bases not matched to a gene: 10. The CDR3 spans 17 residues. Looked up from germline, CDR1 is SGHRS and CDR2 is YFSETQ. The CDR3 DNA sequence: TGCGCCAGCAGAAGAAGGCCGGGACTAGCGGTCACCGGGGAGCTGTTTTTT. Translating gives CASRRRPGLAVTGELFF.

J is TRBJ2-1 and V is TRBV29-1, with TRBD2 identical over 11 bases. The CDR3 consists of 15 residues. The V and J ends lost 1 base and 8 bases, in that order; junction bases with no gene match: 7. Germline CDR1 and CDR2: SQVTM and ANQGSEA. This CDR3 reads CSVEVPGLAAYEQFF. Written as DNA, the CDR3 is TGCAGCGTTGAAGTGCCGGGACTAGCGGCGTATGAGCAGTTCTTC.

V is TRBV24-1 and J is TRBJ2-3; TRBD2 matches 13 bases. Trimming cost V 1 base and J 11 bases; bases outside gene matches: 8. Germline CDR1 and CDR2: KGHDR and SFDVKD. CDR3 length equals 16 residues. CDR3: CATSDFGLAGDLRQYF. CDR3 DNA sequence: TGTGCCACCAGTGATTTCGGACTAGCGGGGGATCTCAGGCAGTATTTT.

The gene calls are TRBV20-1 and TRBJ2-7, with D unclear. The CDR3 sequence is 11 residues long. Germline V gene lookup returns CDR1 DFQATT and CDR2 SNEGSKA (reference sequence). Trimming stripped 4 bases from V and 2 bases from J, with 6 bases between. As DNA, the CDR3 is TGCAGTGCTACTAAAACCTACGAGCAGTACTTC. This codes for CSATKTYEQYF.

This chain links TRBV3-1 (or the pseudogene TRBV3-2) with TRBJ2-5, with a tentative D call TRBD2 (6 bases). Germline V gives CDR1 LGHDT, CDR2 YNNKEL (reference sequence). This CDR3 region has 14 residues. The V and J ends lost 4 bases and 5 bases respectively, with 14 bases between them. The CDR3 loop is CASSLLREVETQYF. DNA for the CDR3: TGTGCCAGCAGCCTTCTGAGGGAGGTTGAGACCCAGTACTTC.

The V call is TRBV21-1, the J call TRBJ2-3; the table's TRBD2 call for D was not verified on the DNA. TRBV21-1 is an annotated pseudogene. This CDR3 spans 19 amino acids. The CDR3 nucleotides are TGTGCCAGCAGCAAAGCGCGGGGACGGACTAGCGGTAGCACAGATACGCAGTATTTT. It translates to CASSKARGRTSGSTDTQYF.

V is TRBV6-5 and J is TRBJ2-7; the D gene is possibly TRBD1 (6 bases). The CDR3 spans 14 residues. The V end lost 6 bases, the J end lost 5 bases, and 17 bases lay between the germline ends. Germline V gives CDR1 MNHEY, CDR2 SVGAGI. In DNA form, the CDR3 reads TGTGCCAGCAGCCGTAACAGGGCCGACCACGAGCAGTACGTC. Translated, it gives CASSRNRADHEQYV.

This clone was picked up one time. This chain joins TRBV10-1 and TRBJ2-1; D is perhaps TRBD2 (5 bases). Germline V lookup: CDR1 WNHNN, CDR2 SYGVQD (reference sequence). This CDR3 is built from 19 residues. Trimming took 3 bases from V and 0 from J, leaving 21 bases between them. In DNA form, the CDR3 reads TGCGCCAGCAGTGACCTCGGGAAGAAGGGTAGTAACTCCTACAATGAGCAGTTCTTC. It translates to CASSDLGKKGSNSYNEQFF.

The chain links TRBV27 to TRBJ2-1; the D is unclear. CDR3 length: 10 residues. The germline V gene encodes CDR1 MNHEY and CDR2 SMNVEV (reference sequence). V was trimmed by 8 bases and J by 6 bases, leaving 5 bases between them. CDR3 nucleotides: TGTGCCAGCGGCCTCAATGAGCAGTTCTTC. This encodes CASGLNEQFF.

The chain links TRBV2 to TRBJ2-5, with D tentatively TRBD1 (7 bases). Germline CDR1 reads SNHLY; CDR2 reads FYNNEI. The ends were cut back, 7 bases at V and 5 bases at J, with 23 bases in the middle. CDR3 length: 16 residues. The CDR3 loop reads CASKSVGGGMLETQYF. The CDR3 bases are TGTGCCAGCAAATCGGTCGGAGGGGGCATGCTGGAGACCCAGTACTTC.

J is TRBJ2-3 and V is TRBV27, with 9 nucleotides matching TRBD1. The junction had 2 bases not matched to a gene; V was cut back by 3 bases and J by 4 bases. The CDR3 sequence is 14 residues long. The germline gives CDR1 MNHEY, CDR2 SMNVEV (reference sequence). This chain's CDR3 is CASSFGTGSDTQYF. The CDR3 coding sequence is TGTGCCAGCAGTTTTGGGACAGGGTCAGATACGCAGTATTTT.

This chain uses TRBV9 with TRBJ2-7; 8 nucleotides line up with TRBD1. The CDR3 covers 15 residues. V shed 0 bases and J 3 bases; nucleotides not matched to a gene: 5. Germline CDR1 and CDR2: SGDLS and YYNGEE. CDR3 protein: CASSVADREYYEQYF. The DNA for the CDR3 is TGTGCCAGCAGCGTAGCGGACAGGGAGTACTACGAGCAGTACTTC.

Only one count was recorded for this clone. The rearrangement joins TRBV7-3 to TRBJ2-1; D perhaps matches TRBD2 (5 bases). Germline lookup yields CDR1 SGHTA and CDR2 FQGTGA. The CDR3 contains 12 residues. Trimming left V 5 bases short and J 8 bases short, with 10 bases between. The CDR3 region has the DNA TGTGCCAGCAGCCCCGCCGGGGATGAGCAGTTCTTC. As protein: CASSPAGDEQFF. Full variable domain (outside the CDR3, taken from reference TRBV7-3 and TRBJ2-1): GAGVSQTPSNKVTEKGKYVELRCDPISGHTALYWYRQSLGQGPEFLIYFQGTGAADDSGLPNDRFFAVRPEGSVSTLKIQRTERGDSAVYLCASSPAGDEQFFGPGTRLTVL.

The gene calls are TRBV19 and TRBJ1-4, with no clear D. V was clipped by 3 bases and J by 2 bases, with 25 bases between them. In germline, CDR1 is LNHDA, CDR2 SQIVND (reference sequence). The CDR3 is 20 residues long. The CDR3 spells CASSIVARKTTSGTNEKLFF. DNA of the CDR3: TGTGCCAGTAGTATTGTAGCGCGGAAAACAACCTCGGGGACTAATGAAAAACTGTTTTTT.

The V gene is TRBV2, the J gene TRBJ2-7; 12 positions agree with TRBD2. The J segment lost 4 bases and the V segment lost 5 bases, leaving 6 bases of the junction unmatched. This CDR3 is built from 15 residues. Germline values: CDR1 SNHLY, CDR2 FYNNEI. The CDR3: CASSQLAGGSYEQYF. In DNA form, the CDR3 reads TGTGCCAGCAGTCAACTAGCGGGAGGTAGTTACGAGCAGTACTTC.

V is TRBV7-6 and J is TRBJ2-7; 14 bases are a match to TRBD2. This CDR3 has 15 residues. Germline assignment: CDR1 SGHVS and CDR2 FNYEAQ. The ends lost 5 bases at V and 3 bases at J; junction bases unmatched: 3. The CDR3 spells CASSPGTSGGYEQYF. The CDR3 coding sequence is TGTGCCAGCAGCCCCGGGACTAGCGGGGGCTACGAGCAGTACTTC.

A few counts support this clone. The chain couples TRBV9 to TRBJ1-6; D is uncertain. This CDR3 spans 15 amino acids. Trimming cost V 4 bases and J 3 bases, with 11 bases left between them. CDR1 and CDR2 (germline): SGDLS, YYNGEE. CDR3 region: CASSLGGVYNSPLHF. The CDR3 DNA reads as TGTGCCAGCAGCCTAGGAGGTGTCTATAATTCACCCCTCCACTTT. The whole variable domain, filled in from reference TRBV9 and TRBJ1-6, reads DSGVTQTPKHLITATGQRVTLRCSPRSGDLSVYWYQQSLDQGLQFLIQYYNGEERAKGNILERFSAQQFPDLHSELNLSSLELGDSALYFCASSLGGVYNSPLHFGNGTRLTVT.

The V and J genes are TRBV19 and TRBJ2-5; the match to TRBD2 covers 10 bases. This CDR3 contains 14 residues. V dropped 7 bases and J dropped 5; count of bases not matched to a gene: 7. Germline CDR1 reads LNHDA; CDR2 reads SQIVND (reference sequence). DNA for the CDR3: TGTGCCAGTAATAGCGGGAGGTTTCCGGAGACCCAGTACTTC. Residues: CASNSGRFPETQYF. The full variable domain, its missing parts supplied by reference TRBV19 and TRBJ2-5, is DGGITQSPKYLFRKEGQNVTLSCEQNLNHDAMYWYRQDPGQGLRLIYYSQIVNDFQKGDIAEGYSVSREKKESFPLTVTSAQKNPTAFYLCASNSGRFPETQYFGPGTRLLVL.

V gene TRBV28 combines with J gene TRBJ2-7, with TRBD1 matching over 10 bases. In germline, CDR1 is MDHEN, CDR2 SYDVKM. This CDR3 is 16 amino acids long. J was trimmed by 4 bases and V by 4 bases; bases with no gene match: 10. The DNA of the CDR3 is TGTGCCAGCAGTTACACCCGGGACAGGGGCAGTTACGAGCAGTACTTC. This translates into CASSYTRDRGSYEQYF.

The CDR3 here is CASSQEDRVGYTF. The CDR3 DNA follows: TGTGCCAGCAGCCAAGAAGACAGGGTTGGCTACACCTTC. This chain uses TRBV14 with TRBJ1-2; 7 bases are a match to TRBD1. Trimming took 0 bases from V and 7 from J; bases not matched to a gene: 2. The length of the CDR3 is 13 residues. From germline, CDR1 is SGHDN and CDR2 FVKESK.

V and J are TRBV7-3 and TRBJ2-1; possible D gene TRBD2, 7 bases. Germline CDR1 is SGHTA and CDR2 is FQGTGA. The germline V and J ends were trimmed by 4 bases and 7 bases, with 17 bases remaining between them. The CDR3 covers 15 residues. The CDR3 here is CASSSGGGPGNEQFF. In DNA form, the CDR3 reads TGTGCCAGCAGCTCGGGCGGGGGCCCGGGGAATGAGCAGTTCTTC.

CDR3 in DNA: TGTGCCAGCAGTTTCCCCTCGGGAGAGCAGTACTTC. It specifies CASSFPSGEQYF. The chain couples TRBV27 to TRBJ2-7; perhaps TRBD2 as D (5 bases). The CDR3 covers 12 residues. The V end lost 3 bases, the J end lost 7 bases, and 10 bases lay between the germline ends. The germline CDR1 and CDR2 sequences are MNHEY and SMNVEV (reference sequence).

The chain joins TRBV7-9 to TRBJ2-7; possibly TRBD2 for D (6 bases). Germline V gene data show CDR1 as SEHNR and CDR2 as FQNEAQ (reference sequence). The CDR3 spans 15 residues. Between the trimmed V and J ends, which lost 1 base and 3 bases, there was a span of 13 bases. In nucleotides, the CDR3 is TGTGCCAGCAGCTTAGGGGGAGGTACGGGCTACGAGCAGTACTTC. Residues: CASSLGGGTGYEQYF. The complete variable domain, with remaining parts taken from reference TRBV7-9 and TRBJ2-7, reads DTGVSQNPRHKITKRGQNVTFRCDPISEHNRLYWYRQTLGQGPEFLTYFQNEAQLEKSRLLSDRFSAERPKGSFSTLEIQRTEQGDSAMYLCASSLGGGTGYEQYFGPGTRLTVT.

The CDR3 region is CASSLGGGPGLVVEQFF. CDR3 bases: TGCGCCAGCAGCTTGGGGGGGGGACCCGGACTAGTGGTTGAGCAGTTCTTC. The chain combines TRBV5-1 with TRBJ2-1; TRBD2 aligns across 7 bases. The CDR3 is 17 amino acids. After removal of 0 bases from V and 9 bases from J, the junction contained 15 bases not matched to a gene. CDR1 is SGHRS and CDR2 is YFSETQ in the germline V gene.

The chain combines TRBV6-5 with TRBJ2-3; a possible D gene is TRBD2 (7 bases). This CDR3 contains 15 residues. V gave up 7 bases and J gave up 6 bases, with 20 bases separating them. CDR1 MNHEY and CDR2 SVGAGI come from the germline V gene. CDR3 nucleotide sequence: TGTGCCAGCACCAACCGAGGGGGGGGAGGGGATACGCAGTATTTT. Translation: CASTNRGGGGDTQYF.

The chain carries TRBV5-6 and TRBJ2-5, with D unresolved. Germline V gene data show CDR1 as SGHDT and CDR2 as YYEEEE. The CDR3 extends over 15 amino acids. Trimming shortened V by 1 base and J by 0 bases, and 10 bases separated the two germline ends. As DNA, the CDR3 is TGTGCCAGCAGCTTGCGCGGAGTATACCAAGAGACCCAGTACTTC. It yields the protein CASSLRGVYQETQYF. The full variable domain, its missing parts supplied by reference TRBV5-6 and TRBJ2-5, is DAGVTQSPTHLIKTRGQQVTLRCSPKSGHDTVSWYQQALGQGPQFIFQYYEEEERQRGNFPDRFSGHQFPNYSSELNVNALLLGDSALYLCASSLRGVYQETQYFGPGTRLLVL.

V gene TRBV27 combines with J gene TRBJ2-5; 9 bases match TRBD1. V shed 6 bases and J 4 bases; nucleotides not matched to a gene: 12. Germline CDR1 and CDR2: MNHEY and SMNVEV (reference sequence). The CDR3 sequence is 16 residues long. CDR3 sequence: CASRHWGQGGRETQYF. The CDR3 DNA reads as TGTGCCAGCAGACACTGGGGACAGGGTGGTCGAGAGACCCAGTACTTC.